The 25 T cell receptor beta chains below come from one sample, sequenced in a study of response to subunit inactivated influenza vaccine. TCRdb passed the RT-PCR reads through MiXCR, listing each CDR3 protein once. This table has about 500,000 distinct CDR3 sequences, approximately 15% appearing once. The input for sequencing was CD4+ T cells sorted from PBMCs, taken about 24 months after vaccination. Every receptor here comes from a man aged 45-69 years who received an inactivated influenza vaccine.

The V and J genes are TRBV10-3 and TRBJ2-2; the D call may be TRBD1 or TRBD2 (5 bases each). Germline V gene sequence: CDR1 ENHRY, CDR2 SYGVKD. V was shortened by 6 bases and J by 0 bases, with 11 bases between the two germline ends. The CDR3 contains 15 residues. The CDR3 here is CAIRAGGANTGELFF. The CDR3 nucleotides are TGTGCCATCAGGGCTGGGGGAGCGAACACCGGGGAGCTGTTTTTT.

The chain uses TRBV20-1 and TRBJ1-4, with 7 bases matching TRBD1. This CDR3 comprises 12 residues. Germline CDR1 is DFQATT and CDR2 is SNEGSKA (reference sequence). J was trimmed by 8 bases and V by 2 bases; bases with no gene match: 2. The CDR3 nucleotides are TGCAGTGCTAGAAAGGGGGCGGAAAAACTGTTTTTT. This codes for CSARKGAEKLFF.

A few counts support this clonotype. CDR3 sequence (DNA): TGTGCCAGCAGTTTTCGGGCCTACGAGCAGTACTTC. Residues: CASSFRAYEQYF. The gene calls are TRBV12-3 or TRBV12-4 and TRBJ2-7; unclear D gene. V lost 3 bases and J lost 2, with 5 bases in between. The CDR3 is made up of 12 amino acids.

This clonotype turned up a few times. This chain uses TRBV20-1 with TRBJ1-4; a possible D gene is TRBD1 (6 bases). Trimming stripped 3 bases from V and 10 bases from J, with 21 bases between. Germline V CDR1 and CDR2: DFQATT, SNEGSKA (reference sequence). The CDR3 runs to 15 residues. CDR3 sequence (DNA): TGCAGTGCTAGCCCCGGGGGCGACAGCGGCGGAAAACTGTTTTTT. Its translation: CSASPGGDSGGKLFF.

This clonotype has ten or more counts. V usage is TRBV5-1 and J usage is TRBJ2-2, with 8 bases aligning to TRBD1. The CDR3 is made up of 15 amino acids. Looked up from germline, CDR1 is SGHRS and CDR2 is YFSETQ. Unmatched junction bases numbered 3, after V lost 4 bases and J lost 1 base. In DNA, the CDR3 is TGCGCCAGCAGCAAGACAGGGGAGAACACCGGGGAGCTGTTTTTT. Translation gives CASSKTGENTGELFF.

This chain links TRBV20-1 with TRBJ2-7; D is possibly TRBD1 (6 bases). This CDR3 spans 12 amino acids. Germline V gene data show CDR1 as DFQATT and CDR2 as SNEGSKA (reference sequence). Trimming left V 5 bases short and J 3 bases short, with 11 bases between. The CDR3 here is CSALDSSYEQYF. In DNA form, the CDR3 reads TGCAGTGCTCTGGACAGCAGCTACGAGCAGTACTTC.

This chain joins TRBV6-1 and TRBJ2-7, with 9 bases matching TRBD2. The V and J ends lost 5 bases and 3 bases, in that order; junction bases with no gene match: 8. CDR3 length equals 15 residues. Looked up from germline, CDR1 is MNHNS and CDR2 is SASEGT. The CDR3 coding sequence is TGTGCCAGCAGTACGGCCGGGACTAGCCTCTACGAGCAGTACTTC. Its protein is CASSTAGTSLYEQYF.

V is TRBV4-3 and J is TRBJ2-1; TRBD1 matches 9 bases. From germline, CDR1 is LGHNA and CDR2 YSLEER. This CDR3 comprises 16 residues. V was clipped by 1 base and J by 4 bases; unmatched bases: 5. The CDR3 DNA reads TGCGCCAGCAGCCAAGCCGCGACAGGGGGATACAATGAGCAGTTCTTC. This translates into CASSQAATGGYNEQFF.

This clonotype occurred a few times. The rearrangement joins TRBV7-9 to TRBJ1-1, with a weak D call TRBD1 (6 bases). CDR3 size: 13 residues. Per the germline V gene, CDR1 is SEHNR and CDR2 is FQNEAQ (reference sequence). With 5 bases removed from V and 5 bases from J, the gap between germline ends came to 12 bases. CDR3 coding DNA: TGTGCCAGCAGCCTCTCAGGGGTGACTGAAGCTTTCTTT. Translating it yields CASSLSGVTEAFF.

This clonotype showed up just a few times. The chain combines TRBV20-1 with TRBJ2-2; 8 bases map to TRBD2. The CDR3 length is 15 residues. Germline V gene sequence: CDR1 DFQATT, CDR2 SNEGSKA (reference sequence). The CDR3 sequence is CSPSPMRGDTGELFF. CDR3 sequence (DNA): TGCAGCCCTAGCCCTATGCGGGGGGACACCGGGGAGCTGTTTTTT.

This sequence joins TRBV2 and TRBJ1-5; no clear D gene. There are 14 residues in the CDR3. The V gene lost 5 bases and the J gene lost 0 bases, with 8 bases spanning the gap. Looked up from germline, CDR1 is SNHLY and CDR2 is FYNNEI. DNA for the CDR3: TGTGCCAGCAGTATGGAATATAGCAATCAGCCCCAGCATTTT. Translation: CASSMEYSNQPQHF.

The chain couples TRBV20-1 to TRBJ1-2; TRBD1 agrees at 9 bases. The CDR3 consists of 14 residues. The junction had 1 base not matched to a gene; V was cut back by 0 bases and J by 2 bases. From germline, CDR1 is DFQATT and CDR2 SNEGSKA (reference sequence). The CDR3 loop is CSAREDRGNYGYTF. CDR3 bases: TGCAGTGCTAGAGAGGACAGGGGCAACTATGGCTACACCTTC.

In this sample, this clonotype turned up a few times. The V call is TRBV3-1, the J call TRBJ2-1; no definite D call. This CDR3 contains 14 residues. V lost 0 bases, J lost 6 bases, and 9 bases lay in between. Germline V CDR1 and CDR2: LGHDT, YNNKEL (reference sequence). The DNA for the CDR3 is TGTGCCAGCAGCCAAGATTTGGTGGCCAATGAGCAGTTCTTC. Its protein product is CASSQDLVANEQFF.

The table lists this clonotype with a few counts. This chain joins TRBV29-1 and TRBJ2-5; no clear D. The V gene's germline CDR1 is SQVTM and CDR2 ANQGSEA. V lost 5 bases, J lost 5 bases, and 9 bases lay in between. The CDR3 sequence is 11 residues long. The DNA of the CDR3 is TGCAGCGTTCTCTTAGGGGAGACCCAGTACTTC. Protein product: CSVLLGETQYF.

The chain uses TRBV20-1 and TRBJ1-5; tentative D call: TRBD1 (6 bases). Germline values: CDR1 DFQATT, CDR2 SNEGSKA (reference sequence). The CDR3 extends over 13 amino acids. V lost 6 bases to trimming and J lost 6 bases, with 15 bases between them. In DNA form, the CDR3 reads TGCAGTGCCTTCCCACAGGGTGGTCAGCCCCAGCATTTT. This translates into CSAFPQGGQPQHF.

The chain uses TRBV5-4 and TRBJ2-5; D perhaps matches TRBD2 (5 bases). The germline V gene encodes CDR1 SGHNT and CDR2 YYREEE (reference sequence). This CDR3 has 14 residues. With 7 bases removed from V and 3 bases from J, the gap between germline ends came to 16 bases. Written as DNA, the CDR3 is TGTGCCAGCGGAAATAAAGACGGGGAAGAGACCCAGTACTTC. Translation: CASGNKDGEETQYF. The full variable domain, with the rest looked up from reference TRBV5-4 and TRBJ2-5, is ETGVTQSPTHLIKTRGQQVTLRCSSQSGHNTVSWYQQALGQGPQFIFQYYREEENGRGNFPPRFSGLQFPNYSSELNVNALELDDSALYLCASGNKDGEETQYFGPGTRLLVL.

This clonotype showed up just a few times. DNA for the CDR3: TGTGCCAGCAGCTTGGACAGGGATGCCGGGGAGCTGTTTTTT. It specifies CASSLDRDAGELFF. The V and J genes are TRBV12-3 or TRBV12-4 and TRBJ2-2, with 8 bases matching TRBD1. Trimming at V came to 6 bases and at J to 6 bases, leaving 6 bases not matched to a gene. The CDR3 runs 14 residues.

On this clonotype itself: A much larger clone is a single base away; this may be a read error. The CDR3 ends on some other residue instead of the conserved phenylalanine or tryptophan, so this is likely a read error. The J gene is TRBJ1-5, the V gene TRBV11-2; the D is unclear. Trimming took off 0 bases at V and 7 bases at J, with 7 bases between the two ends. Looked up from germline, CDR1 is SGHAT and CDR2 is FQNNGV. The CDR3 spans 13 residues. In nucleotides, the CDR3 is TGTGCCAGCAGCTTAGATATCGCCCAGCCCCAGCATTTA. Translating it yields CASSLDIAQPQHL.

The chain is built from TRBV19 and TRBJ1-1; D not resolved. V lost 3 bases and J lost 6, with 14 bases in between. This CDR3 comprises 14 residues. Germline CDR1 LNHDA, CDR2 SQIVND (reference sequence). CDR3 sequence (DNA): TGTGCCAGTAGTATCCGAGCGGTCACAGCTGAAGCTTTCTTT. The encoded protein is CASSIRAVTAEAFF.

Only a few counts were recorded for this clonotype. This chain links TRBV5-1 with TRBJ2-7; TRBD1 agrees at 8 bases. Germline CDR1 SGHRS, CDR2 YFSETQ. The ends lost 4 bases at V and 5 bases at J; junction bases unmatched: 8. The CDR3 has 14 residues. CDR3 residues: CASSPQRQGNEQYF. The CDR3 DNA reads as TGCGCCAGCAGCCCCCAGAGACAGGGGAACGAGCAGTACTTC.

The J gene is TRBJ2-7, the V gene TRBV5-1; 9 bases line up with TRBD2. The CDR3 is 14 amino acids. V was pared by 3 bases and J by 5 bases, with 6 bases of the junction left unmatched. The germline V gene has CDR1 SGHRS and CDR2 YFSETQ. Here the CDR3 DNA reads TGCGCCAGCAGCTCGACTAGCGGTGGTAACGAGCAGTACTTC. Protein sequence: CASSSTSGGNEQYF.

This clonotype was seen only a few times. V is TRBV11-2 and J is TRBJ2-3; no reliable D call. Trimming shortened V by 0 bases and J by 1 base, and 11 bases separated the two germline ends. CDR3 length: 16 residues. The germline V gene has CDR1 SGHAT and CDR2 FQNNGV. The DNA for the CDR3 is TGTGCCAGCAGCTTAGATTCCGGGTTCGGCACAGATACGCAGTATTTT. As protein: CASSLDSGFGTDTQYF.

This chain links TRBV25-1 with TRBJ2-2, with TRBD1 as a possible D gene (7 bases). The CDR3 covers 15 residues. Trimming left V 6 bases short and J 4 bases short, with 15 bases between. Germline loops: CDR1 MGHDK, CDR2 SYGVNS. The CDR3 is CASSRRGRATGELFF. For the CDR3, the DNA is TGTGCCAGCAGCAGGAGGGGGCGGGCCACCGGGGAGCTGTTTTTT. Using reference TRBV25-1 and TRBJ2-2 for the parts outside the CDR3, the full variable domain is EADIYQTPRYLVIGTGKKITLECSQTMGHDKMYWYQQDPGMELHLIHYSYGVNSTEKGDLSSESTVSRIRTEHFPLTLESARPSHTSQYLCASSRRGRATGELFFGEGSRLTVL.

This clonotype was detected only a few times. The gene calls are TRBV11-2 and TRBJ2-7; 8 nucleotides line up with TRBD1. Germline CDR1 SGHAT, CDR2 FQNNGV. The CDR3 is 19 amino acids. V shed 3 bases, J shed 3 bases, and the junction held 19 bases outside the gene matches. As DNA, the CDR3 is TGTGCCAGCAGCTTCTCTTCCCTCGGACAGGGTGCATTATACTACGAGCAGTACTTC. Protein sequence: CASSFSSLGQGALYYEQYF. The variable domain in full, with the rest retrieved from reference TRBV11-2 and TRBJ2-7, is EAGVAQSPRYKIIEKRQSVAFWCNPISGHATLYWYQQILGQGPKLLIQFQNNGVVDDSQLPKDRFSAERLKGVDSTLKIQPAKLEDSAVYLCASSFSSLGQGALYYEQYFGPGTRLTVT.

This clonotype was seen only a few times. V usage is TRBV5-1 and J usage is TRBJ2-2; D is undetermined. The CDR3 length is 15 residues. The germline V gene encodes CDR1 SGHRS and CDR2 YFSETQ. Trimming took off 4 bases at V and 2 bases at J, with 12 bases between the two ends. CDR3: CASSPATVNTGELFF. The CDR3 nucleotides are TGCGCCAGCAGCCCCGCGACGGTCAACACCGGGGAGCTGTTTTTT.